Shown below are 25 T cell receptor beta chains from a single sample sequenced in a study of blood T cell repertoires in COVID-19. Clones were sequenced by immunoSEQ multiplex PCR, and TCRdb holds only the in-frame ones, with some missing. The sample has about 30,000 clones; 70% to 85% are singletons. The sequenced sample consisted of peripheral blood. The receptor source for this set is a human donor in a cohort sampled during active COVID-19.

This chain joins TRBV5-8 and TRBJ1-1, with 8 bases identical to TRBD1. This CDR3 comprises 14 residues. From germline, CDR1 is SGHTS and CDR2 YDEGEE. The trim removed 1 base at V and 11 bases at J, leaving 10 bases unmatched. The CDR3 sequence is CASSLKQGALGAFF. DNA of the CDR3: TGTGCCAGCAGCTTGAAGCAGGGGGCGCTTGGGGCTTTCTTT.

The rearrangement joins TRBV4-2 to TRBJ2-3; D gene unclear. CDR1 LGHNA and CDR2 YNFKEQ come from the germline V gene. The CDR3 loop spans 12 amino acids. The V and J ends lost 0 bases and 6 bases respectively, with 4 bases between them. CDR3 in DNA: TGTGCCAGCAGCCAAGAGAGGGATACGCAGTATTTT. This codes for CASSQERDTQYF.

This chain joins TRBV2 and TRBJ2-1; no definite D call. Deletions cut 0 bases from V and 9 bases from J, with 15 bases between. Germline loops: CDR1 SNHLY, CDR2 FYNNEI. This CDR3 is built from 15 residues. This chain's CDR3 is CASSEALLSVGEQFF. The CDR3 DNA reads as TGTGCCAGCAGTGAAGCGCTTCTTTCGGTCGGTGAGCAGTTCTTC.

The V gene is TRBV7-2, the J gene TRBJ1-2; TRBD1 might be the D (5 bases). This CDR3 is built from 13 residues. The germline V and J ends were trimmed by 5 bases and 2 bases, with 9 bases remaining between them. Germline loops: CDR1 SGHTA, CDR2 FQGNSA. CDR3 coding DNA: TGTGCCAGCAGCCCCGACAGCAACTATGGCTACACCTTC. Translating gives CASSPDSNYGYTF.

V usage is TRBV10-2 and J usage is TRBJ1-5; tentatively, D is TRBD1 (6 bases). Trimming removed 10 bases from V and 5 bases from J, with 12 bases in between. This CDR3 is built from 12 residues. Germline lookup yields CDR1 WSHSY and CDR2 SAAADI. The CDR3 sequence: CAINRDHQPQHF. The CDR3 DNA reads as TGCGCCATCAACAGGGACCATCAGCCCCAGCATTTT.

The V call is TRBV27, the J call TRBJ2-7, with D maybe TRBD2 (5 bases). Per germline, CDR1 MNHEY and CDR2 SMNVEV (reference sequence). V was shortened by 5 bases and J by 6 bases, with 17 bases between the two germline ends. The CDR3 totals 14 residues. Here the CDR3 reads CASSRTSTTLEQYF. The CDR3 DNA reads as TGTGCCAGCAGTAGGACTTCAACAACGCTCGAGCAGTACTTC.

The chain links TRBV5-5 to TRBJ2-5; possible D gene TRBD2, 5 bases. V dropped 1 base and J dropped 4 bases, with 11 bases sitting between them. The CDR3 length is 14 residues. Per germline, CDR1 SGHKS and CDR2 YYEKEE (reference sequence). The CDR3 DNA sequence: TGTGCCAGCAGCTTGCTACCAGAGGGAGAGACCCAGTACTTC. The encoded protein is CASSLLPEGETQYF.

The chain recombines TRBV6-5 with TRBJ1-2; D gene unclear. CDR1 MNHEY and CDR2 SVGAGI come from the germline V gene. CDR3 length equals 14 residues. V was trimmed by 2 bases and J by 4 bases, leaving 11 bases between them. The CDR3 sequence is CASSYTAASYGYTF. CDR3 in DNA: TGTGCCAGCAGTTACACGGCAGCGAGCTATGGCTACACCTTC.

The gene calls are TRBV6-5 and TRBJ1-5, with D uncertain. Trimming stripped 5 bases from V and 0 bases from J, with 5 bases between. The CDR3 is 13 amino acids. Germline V gene lookup returns CDR1 MNHEY and CDR2 SVGAGI. CDR3 sequence (DNA): TGTGCCAGCAGTCCTTATAGCAATCAGCCCCAGCATTTT. Its translation is CASSPYSNQPQHF.

This clone was counted once. The CDR3 spells CASSSRNSPLHF. CDR3 DNA: TGTGCCAGCAGCTCGAGAAATTCACCCCTCCACTTT. The chain links TRBV6-5 to TRBJ1-6; D not resolved. The germline CDR1 and CDR2 sequences are MNHEY and SVGAGI. Trimming took 6 bases from V and 7 from J, leaving 7 bases between them. This CDR3 region has 12 residues.

This clone was counted between two and nine times. V and J are TRBV7-9 and TRBJ1-1; TRBD1 matches 7 bases. Trimming took 4 bases from V and 1 from J; bases not matched to a gene: 6. This CDR3 is 15 amino acids long. From germline, CDR1 is SEHNR and CDR2 FQNEAQ (reference sequence). CDR3 loop: CASSSRQGWNTEAFF. CDR3 bases: TGTGCCAGCAGCTCAAGACAGGGCTGGAACACTGAAGCTTTCTTT.

The chain carries TRBV6-5 and TRBJ2-7; 13 positions match TRBD2. V lost 5 bases to trimming and J lost 3 bases; unmatched junction nucleotides: 4. The germline V gene encodes CDR1 MNHEY and CDR2 SVGAGI. The CDR3 is 15 residues long. The CDR3 reads CASSRGTSGIYEQYF. The DNA for the CDR3 is TGTGCCAGCAGTCGAGGGACTAGCGGGATCTACGAGCAGTACTTC.

This clone occurred once. The rearrangement links TRBV19 to TRBJ2-5; TRBD2 is a possible D gene (6 bases). The CDR3 length is 16 residues. Germline-derived CDR1 and CDR2 are LNHDA and SQIVND (reference sequence). V gave up 5 bases and J gave up 5 bases, with 21 bases separating them. The DNA of the CDR3 is TGTGCCAGTAGTCCTCGGGGGATCCCCCCCCAGGAGACCCAGTACTTC. This codes for CASSPRGIPPQETQYF.

This chain links TRBV20-1 with TRBJ2-4; 11 positions match TRBD2. The J segment lost 1 base and the V segment lost 3 bases, leaving 2 bases of the junction unmatched. Germline lookup yields CDR1 DFQATT and CDR2 SNEGSKA (reference sequence). The CDR3 spans 15 residues. The CDR3 loop reads CSASTSGGAKNIQYF. The DNA of the CDR3 is TGCAGTGCTAGTACTAGCGGGGGTGCCAAAAACATTCAGTACTTC.

The chain uses TRBV27 and TRBJ2-1, with D possibly TRBD1 on 7 matching bases. In germline, CDR1 is MNHEY, CDR2 SMNVEV (reference sequence). The CDR3 consists of 15 residues. V lost 5 bases and J lost 7, with 18 bases in between. CDR3 residues: CASSPRGTVGNEQFF. CDR3 nucleotides: TGTGCCAGCAGTCCCAGGGGGACTGTGGGGAATGAGCAGTTCTTC.

This chain joins TRBV5-5 and TRBJ2-7; D is possibly TRBD2 (5 bases). Per the germline V gene, CDR1 is SGHKS and CDR2 is YYEKEE (reference sequence). V was clipped by 2 bases and J by 4 bases, with 10 bases between them. The CDR3 length is 13 residues. CDR3: CASSLPDLYEQYF. The CDR3 nucleotides read TGTGCCAGCAGCTTACCGGACTTGTACGAGCAGTACTTC. Drawing the rest from reference TRBV5-5 and TRBJ2-7, the complete variable domain is DAGVTQSPTHLIKTRGQQVTLRCSPISGHKSVSWYQQVLGQGPQFIFQYYEKEERGRGNFPDRFSARQFPNYSSELNVNALLLGDSALYLCASSLPDLYEQYFGPGTRLTVT.

The V and J genes are TRBV2 and TRBJ2-7; D gene unclear. The CDR3 runs to 10 residues. V was cut by 5 bases and J by 4 bases, with 3 bases left in between. CDR1 is SNHLY and CDR2 is FYNNEI in the germline V gene. The CDR3 sequence is CASSLYEQYF. For the CDR3, the DNA is TGTGCCAGCAGTCTATACGAGCAGTACTTC.

The chain carries TRBV4-1 and TRBJ2-4; tentative D call: TRBD1 (5 bases). In germline, CDR1 is MGHRA, CDR2 YSYEKL. Trimming cost V 7 bases and J 3 bases, with 16 bases left between them. CDR3 size: 15 residues. CDR3 residues: CASKRTLEDKNIQYF. The CDR3 coding sequence is TGCGCCAGCAAACGGACACTTGAAGACAAAAACATTCAGTACTTC.

The chain carries TRBV29-1 and TRBJ1-5; TRBD1 aligns across 8 bases. CDR3 length: 15 residues. The junction had 13 bases not matched to a gene; V was cut back by 6 bases and J by 6 bases. Germline CDR1 SQVTM, CDR2 ANQGSEA. The CDR3 loop is CSVGAGQGPGQPQHF. Here the CDR3 DNA reads TGCAGCGTGGGGGCCGGACAGGGTCCTGGTCAGCCCCAGCATTTT.

The rearrangement joins TRBV6-5 to TRBJ2-7; D possibly corresponds to TRBD2 (6 bases). This CDR3 spans 15 amino acids. The V gene lost 0 bases and the J gene lost 4 bases, with 13 bases spanning the gap. Germline CDR1 and CDR2: MNHEY and SVGAGI. In DNA form, the CDR3 reads TGTGCCAGCAGTTACTCTGCGGGGTCGGCGTACGAGCAGTACTTC. It is translated as CASSYSAGSAYEQYF.

The chain is built from TRBV19 and TRBJ1-1, with 9 bases aligning to TRBD1. V was pared by 5 bases and J by 1 base, with 8 bases of the junction left unmatched. Germline CDR1 is LNHDA and CDR2 is SQIVND (reference sequence). The CDR3 sequence is 16 residues long. The CDR3 DNA follows: TGTGCCAGTAGTCAAGGGACAGGGCGAGAGAACACTGAAGCTTTCTTT. This sequence encodes CASSQGTGRENTEAFF.

The rearrangement joins TRBV7-9 to TRBJ1-4; D unresolved. This CDR3 spans 14 amino acids. V was trimmed by 2 bases and J by 7 bases, leaving 11 bases between them. Germline V gives CDR1 SEHNR, CDR2 FQNEAQ (reference sequence). CDR3 in amino acids: CASSLNSLSEKLFF. In DNA form, the CDR3 reads TGTGCCAGCAGCTTAAACAGTCTAAGTGAAAAACTGTTTTTT.

V usage is TRBV4-2 and J usage is TRBJ1-5; tentatively, D is TRBD1 (6 bases). This CDR3 has 15 amino acids. Deletions cut 2 bases from V and 0 bases from J, with 8 bases between. Germline values: CDR1 LGHNA, CDR2 YNFKEQ. This chain's CDR3 is CASSQQGSSNQPQHF. CDR3 DNA sequence: TGTGCCAGCAGCCAACAGGGGTCTAGCAATCAGCCCCAGCATTTT.

The chain is built from TRBV5-4 and TRBJ2-7, with D maybe TRBD2 (6 bases). The germline V gene encodes CDR1 SGHNT and CDR2 YYREEE (reference sequence). V was clipped by 3 bases and J by 1 base, with 11 bases between them. There are 14 residues in the CDR3. CDR3 nucleotides: TGTGCCAGCAGCTCAGGACTACTTTCCTACGAGCAGTACTTC. Protein sequence: CASSSGLLSYEQYF.

The V and J genes are TRBV4-3 and TRBJ2-7, with D possibly matching TRBD1 (6 bases). V lost 4 bases and J 3 bases, leaving 10 bases between the germline ends. The CDR3 totals 13 residues. The germline V gene has CDR1 LGHNA and CDR2 YSLEER. The CDR3 sequence is CASSRTQGYEQYF. CDR3 DNA sequence: TGCGCCAGCAGCCGGACACAGGGCTACGAGCAGTACTTC.